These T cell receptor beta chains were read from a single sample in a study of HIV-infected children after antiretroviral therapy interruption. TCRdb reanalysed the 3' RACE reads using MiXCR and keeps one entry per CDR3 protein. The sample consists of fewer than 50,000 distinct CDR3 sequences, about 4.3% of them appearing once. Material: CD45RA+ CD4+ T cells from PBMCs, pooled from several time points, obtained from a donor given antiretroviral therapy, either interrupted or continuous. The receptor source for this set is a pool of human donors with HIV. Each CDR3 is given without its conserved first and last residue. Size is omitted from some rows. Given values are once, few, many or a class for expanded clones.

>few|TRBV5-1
ASSLAAVYQETQY
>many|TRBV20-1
SARGPSDTQY
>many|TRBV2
ASEKTGELF
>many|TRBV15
ATSRTWGGDSPLH
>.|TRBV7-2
ASSYIGTSNEQF
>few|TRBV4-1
ASSQVLGALNEQF
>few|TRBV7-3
ASRRDPSGGAGELF
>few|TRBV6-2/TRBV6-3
ASSLLGLSYEQY
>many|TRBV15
ATSREGGATKNIQY
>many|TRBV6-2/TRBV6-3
ASSQYIRSSYEQY
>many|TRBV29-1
SVEVLNTEAF
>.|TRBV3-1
ASSQDVGGTEAF
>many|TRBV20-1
SARDIRVFEQF
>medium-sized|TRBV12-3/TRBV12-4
ASSPRTGDSPLH
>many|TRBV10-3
AISGQGGDGELF
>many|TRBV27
ASSFMGLDTQY
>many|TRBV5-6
ASSFGQGTSNQPQH
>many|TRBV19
ASLPFGLAGRYTGELF
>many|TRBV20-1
SASLGADDEQY
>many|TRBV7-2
ASSLPSIGEGIQY
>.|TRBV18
ASSPPPPGATNYGYT
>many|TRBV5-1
ASSLGMAAGKNYEQY
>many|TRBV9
ASSVVAGGYEQY
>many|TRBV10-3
AIAGTLNTEAF
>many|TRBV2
ASSAAFGQGQNTEAF
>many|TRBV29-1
SVEDWGTGATYEQY
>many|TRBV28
ASSAIGQGRNQPQH
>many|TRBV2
ASSGTESEKLF
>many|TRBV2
ARAVGEGTNEQF
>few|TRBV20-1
SASGWQANPYEQY
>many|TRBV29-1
SVERTYNEQF
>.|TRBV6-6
ASSYSAGGSTDTQY
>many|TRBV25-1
ASSESVNTGELF
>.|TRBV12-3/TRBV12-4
ASSFTHTQY
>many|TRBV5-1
ASRSNAGASYEQY
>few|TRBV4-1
ASSLTPTGELF
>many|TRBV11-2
ASSLEGAGGYYEQY
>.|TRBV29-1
SVGPGLNTEAF
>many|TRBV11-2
ASSKDRAGHEQY
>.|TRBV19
ASSILGYSGADVLT